This T cell receptor (beta chain) was observed in a study of shared clonotypes between healthy human individuals. This clone was seen a few times. What it recognizes is unknown. TCRdb's copy holds only in-frame clones and misses some; the assay was immunoSEQ multiplex PCR. Here the sample spans about half a million clones, approximately 81% being singletons. Genomic DNA, for the unsorted samples, came from 80 million to 100 million PBMCs. The CDR3 length is 15 residues. CDR1 is MDHEN and CDR2 is SYDVKM in the germline V gene. Losses at the gene ends were 2 bases for V and 6 bases for J; bases not matched to a gene: 7. The study, taken as a whole, reports: Only blood samples were collected, and tissue repertoires likely differ. Measured sharing among donors was expected to vary with sequencing depth.

Material: PBMCs. V is TRBV28 and J is TRBJ1-5, with 7 bases fitting TRBD1. This receptor was identified in a woman in her 40s in good health. Some clones in this sample may be carry-over from other donors' samples. CDR3 sequence reads: CASSLNRGGGQPQHF. The CDR3 region has the DNA TGTGCCAGCAGTTTAAACAGGGGAGGGGGTCAGCCCCAGCATTTT.